A single sample is the source of the 14 T cell receptor beta chains below, sequenced in a study of Ad26.COV2.S vaccination and SARS-CoV-2 variants. Treatment of the sample: roughly 19 received Ad26.COV2.S at low or high dose, single or two shots; 5 received placebo; per-sample allocation not given. Each sample was drawn 63 days after the first injection (of vaccine or placebo). Profiling relied on immunoSEQ multiplex PCR, and the TCRdb table lists in-frame clones only, not all of them. The repertoire includes about 330,000 clones, roughly nine tenths of them detected once, and approximately 5% sits in the top ten. The sample was peripheral blood, taken in a trial of Ad26.COV2.S vaccine versus placebo. The receptors here all came from a person aged 18-60 years who received the Ad26.COV2.S COVID-19 vaccine or a placebo.

This clone was recorded once. The chain carries TRBV7-9 and TRBJ1-2, with 7 nucleotides matching TRBD1. V gave up 0 bases and J gave up 0 bases; unmatched junction bases: 7. The CDR3 loop spans 17 amino acids. Germline V gene data show CDR1 as SEHNR and CDR2 as FQNEAQ (reference sequence). The CDR3 spells CASSLALWDRTNYGYTF. CDR3 sequence (DNA): TGTGCCAGCAGCTTAGCGCTTTGGGACAGAACTAACTATGGCTACACCTTC.

DNA of the CDR3: TGTGCCAGCCAGATGGGGCAACTGGGCACTGAAGCTTTCTTT. This translates into CASQMGQLGTEAFF. The chain uses TRBV7-9 and TRBJ1-1, with D perhaps TRBD1 (5 bases). The germline CDR1 and CDR2 sequences are SEHNR and FQNEAQ (reference sequence). The CDR3 spans 14 residues. The V end was cut by 8 bases, the J end by 4 bases, with 17 bases between.

The chain couples TRBV10-3 to TRBJ2-1; 9 positions agree with TRBD1. V gave up 5 bases and J gave up 4 bases; unmatched junction bases: 6. CDR3 length: 15 amino acids. Germline values: CDR1 ENHRY, CDR2 SYGVKD. The CDR3 reads CAISTGTGRYNEQFF. The CDR3 region has the DNA TGTGCCATCAGTACCGGGACAGGGAGATACAATGAGCAGTTCTTC.

A single count supports this clone. V is TRBV27 and J is TRBJ2-2; D is undetermined. The germline CDR1 and CDR2 sequences are MNHEY and SMNVEV (reference sequence). Trimming shortened V by 5 bases and J by 2 bases, and 6 bases separated the two germline ends. The CDR3 has 13 amino acids. CDR3 amino acids: CASSPDNTGELFF. The CDR3 bases are TGTGCCAGCAGTCCCGACAACACCGGGGAGCTGTTTTTT.

The chain uses TRBV7-9 and TRBJ2-7; TRBD1 matches at 7 bases. V shed 5 bases, J shed 4 bases, and the junction held 5 bases outside the gene matches. Looked up from germline, CDR1 is SEHNR and CDR2 is FQNEAQ (reference sequence). The length of the CDR3 is 13 residues. As DNA, the CDR3 is TGTGCCAGCAGCCCGGGACAGACTTACGAGCAGTACGTC. This codes for CASSPGQTYEQYV.

V gene TRBV9 combines with J gene TRBJ1-3; 7 bases fit TRBD1. With V trimmed by 4 bases and J by 0 bases, 10 bases remained unmatched. The CDR3 extends over 17 amino acids. The germline V gene encodes CDR1 SGDLS and CDR2 YYNGEE. Here the CDR3 reads CASSIKSGGDSGNTIYF. Here the CDR3 DNA reads TGTGCCAGCAGCATTAAATCAGGGGGAGACTCTGGAAACACCATATATTTT.

The genes are TRBV4-3 and TRBJ2-1; 7 bases are a match to TRBD2. The CDR3 consists of 14 residues. Germline CDR1 LGHNA, CDR2 YSLEER. J gave up 7 bases and V 2 bases, and 5 bases lay outside the gene matches. This CDR3 is CASSQRTSSNEQFF. DNA for the CDR3: TGCGCCAGCAGCCAAAGGACTAGTTCGAATGAGCAGTTCTTC.

The chain carries TRBV4-2 and TRBJ2-1, with D possibly called TRBD1 or TRBD2 (5 bases each). The CDR3 is 16 residues long. The V gene lost 0 bases and the J gene lost 12 bases, with 21 bases spanning the gap. Germline V gene data show CDR1 as LGHNA and CDR2 as YNFKEQ. The CDR3 spells CASSQDRWFEAGGQFF. The CDR3 DNA reads as TGTGCCAGCAGCCAAGATCGATGGTTTGAAGCTGGGGGGCAGTTCTTC.

V is TRBV3-1 (or the pseudogene TRBV3-2) and J is TRBJ2-5, with TRBD1 matching over 8 bases. J lost 1 base, V lost 0 bases, and 16 bases had no gene match. The CDR3 covers 20 residues. Looked up from germline, CDR1 is LGHDT and CDR2 is YNNKEL (reference sequence). CDR3 in DNA: TGTGCCAGCAGCCAAGACCAAAGTGGGGCAGGGGGCTTGACCCAAGAGACCCAGTACTTC. This encodes CASSQDQSGAGGLTQETQYF.

This sequence joins TRBV20-1 and TRBJ1-1; 7 nucleotides align to TRBD1. The germline gives CDR1 DFQATT, CDR2 SNEGSKA (reference sequence). The CDR3 spans 10 residues. J gave up 8 bases and V 6 bases, and 3 bases lay outside the gene matches. In nucleotides, the CDR3 is TGCAGTGCCCTGGGACAGGAAGCTTTCTTT. Protein product: CSALGQEAFF.

The sample holds one count of this clone. The V gene is TRBV7-2, the J gene TRBJ1-2; a weak D match, TRBD1 (6 bases). V dropped 8 bases and J dropped 0 bases, with 19 bases sitting between them. The length of the CDR3 is 16 residues. Per germline, CDR1 SGHTA and CDR2 FQGNSA. The CDR3 bases are TGTGCCAGCGGACTACCGTTGGACAGAGCTAACTATGGCTACACCTTC. Translation: CASGLPLDRANYGYTF.

This chain joins TRBV7-3 and TRBJ2-3; perhaps TRBD1 as D (5 bases). Germline-derived CDR1 and CDR2 are SGHTA and FQGTGA. The CDR3 contains 15 residues. V lost 2 bases to trimming and J lost 1 base, with 10 bases between them. This CDR3 is CASSLRQPRTDTQYF. CDR3 nucleotide sequence: TGTGCCAGCAGCTTACGACAGCCTCGCACAGATACGCAGTATTTT.

This rearrangement joins TRBV5-6 to TRBJ1-1; no clear D. V shed 3 bases and J shed 2 bases, with 5 bases lying between them. Germline V gives CDR1 SGHDT, CDR2 YYEEEE. There are 12 residues in the CDR3. In DNA, the CDR3 is TGTGCCAGCAGCTATTTAAACACTGAAGCTTTCTTT. It is translated as CASSYLNTEAFF. The variable domain in full, completed from reference TRBV5-6 and TRBJ1-1, reads DAGVTQSPTHLIKTRGQQVTLRCSPKSGHDTVSWYQQALGQGPQFIFQYYEEEERQRGNFPDRFSGHQFPNYSSELNVNALLLGDSALYLCASSYLNTEAFFGQGTRLTVV.

The rearrangement links TRBV5-1 to TRBJ2-5, with TRBD2 matching over 14 bases. Germline CDR1 SGHRS, CDR2 YFSETQ. The length of the CDR3 is 17 residues. J gave up 5 bases and V 2 bases, and 8 bases lay outside the gene matches. DNA for the CDR3: TGCGCCAGCAGCTTAATGACTAGCGGGGGGGCCGGGGAGACCCAGTACTTC. Encoded protein: CASSLMTSGGAGETQYF.